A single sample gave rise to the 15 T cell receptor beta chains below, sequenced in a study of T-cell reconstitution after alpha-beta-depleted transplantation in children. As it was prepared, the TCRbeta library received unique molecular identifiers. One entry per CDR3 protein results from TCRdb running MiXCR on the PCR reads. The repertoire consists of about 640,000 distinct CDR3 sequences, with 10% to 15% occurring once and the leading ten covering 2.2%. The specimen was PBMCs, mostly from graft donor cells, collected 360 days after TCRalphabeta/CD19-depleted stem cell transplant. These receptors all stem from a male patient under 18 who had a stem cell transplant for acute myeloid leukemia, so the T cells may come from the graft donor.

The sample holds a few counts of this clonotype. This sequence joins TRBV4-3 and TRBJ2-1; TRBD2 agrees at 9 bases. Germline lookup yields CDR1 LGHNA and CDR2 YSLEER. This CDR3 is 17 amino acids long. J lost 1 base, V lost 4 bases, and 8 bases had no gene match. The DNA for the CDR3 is TGCGCCAGCAGCCGAGAGACTAGCGGAAGTTCCTACAATGAGCAGTTCTTC. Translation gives CASSRETSGSSYNEQFF.

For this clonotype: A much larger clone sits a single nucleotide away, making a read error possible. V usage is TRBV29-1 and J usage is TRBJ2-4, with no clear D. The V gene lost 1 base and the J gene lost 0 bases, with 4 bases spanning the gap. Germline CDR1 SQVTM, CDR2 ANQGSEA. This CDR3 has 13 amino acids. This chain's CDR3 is CSVEARAKNIQYF. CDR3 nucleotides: TGCAGCGTTGAAGCCAGAGCCAAAAACATTCAGTACTTC.

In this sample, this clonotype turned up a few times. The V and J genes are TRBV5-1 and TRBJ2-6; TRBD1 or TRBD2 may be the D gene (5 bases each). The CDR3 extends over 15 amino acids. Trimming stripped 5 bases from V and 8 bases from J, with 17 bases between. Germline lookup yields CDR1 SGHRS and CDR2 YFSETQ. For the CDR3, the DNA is TGCGCCAGCAGACTAGACAGTGCCGTTTCCAACGTCCTGACTTTC. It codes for CASRLDSAVSNVLTF. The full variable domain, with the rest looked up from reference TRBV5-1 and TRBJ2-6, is KAGVTQTPRYLIKTRGQQVTLSCSPISGHRSVSWYQQTPGQGLQFLFEYFSETQRNKGNFPGRFSGRQFSNSRSEMNVSTLELGDSALYLCASRLDSAVSNVLTFGAGSRLTVL.

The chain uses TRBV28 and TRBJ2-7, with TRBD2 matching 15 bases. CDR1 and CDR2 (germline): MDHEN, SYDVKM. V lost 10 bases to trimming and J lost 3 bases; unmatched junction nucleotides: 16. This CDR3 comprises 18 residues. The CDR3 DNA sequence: TGTGCCACCGTGTCTCGGACTAGCGGGAGGGCCGGGAGCTACGAGCAGTACTTC. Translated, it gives CATVSRTSGRAGSYEQYF.

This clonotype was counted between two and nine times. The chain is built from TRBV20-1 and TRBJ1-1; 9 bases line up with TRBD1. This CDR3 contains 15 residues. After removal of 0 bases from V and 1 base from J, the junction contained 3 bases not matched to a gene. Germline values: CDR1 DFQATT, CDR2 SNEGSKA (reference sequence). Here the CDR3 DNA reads TGCAGTGCTAGAGACCCGGACAGGGGGAACACTGAAGCTTTCTTT. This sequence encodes CSARDPDRGNTEAFF.

The CDR3 DNA sequence: TGTGCCAGCAGCCAAGATTACAGGGCGAACACTGAAGCTTTCTTT. Encoded protein: CASSQDYRANTEAFF. The chain combines TRBV4-2 with TRBJ1-1, with D tentatively TRBD1 (6 bases). Germline-derived CDR1 and CDR2 are LGHNA and YNFKEQ. Trimming pared 0 bases from V and 1 base from J, leaving 9 bases between. CDR3 length: 15 residues.

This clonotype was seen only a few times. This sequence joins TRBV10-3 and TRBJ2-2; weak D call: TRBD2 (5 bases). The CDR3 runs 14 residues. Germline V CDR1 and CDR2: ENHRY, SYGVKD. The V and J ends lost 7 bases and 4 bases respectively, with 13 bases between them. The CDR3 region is CAIMPPEATGELFF. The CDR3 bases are TGTGCCATCATGCCGCCGGAGGCCACCGGGGAGCTGTTTTTT.

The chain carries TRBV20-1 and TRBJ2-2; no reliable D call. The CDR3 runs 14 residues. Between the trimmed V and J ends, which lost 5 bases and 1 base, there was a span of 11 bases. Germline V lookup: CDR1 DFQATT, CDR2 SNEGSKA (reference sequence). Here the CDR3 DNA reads TGCAGTGCTCCTACTCTAGAGAACACCGGGGAGCTGTTTTTT. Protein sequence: CSAPTLENTGELFF.

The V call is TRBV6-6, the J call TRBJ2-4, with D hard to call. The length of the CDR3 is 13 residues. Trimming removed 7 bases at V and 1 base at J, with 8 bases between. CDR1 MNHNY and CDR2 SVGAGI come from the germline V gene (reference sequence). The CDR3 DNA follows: TGTGCCAGCATGGGCCGGGCCAAAAACATTCAGTACTTC. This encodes CASMGRAKNIQYF.

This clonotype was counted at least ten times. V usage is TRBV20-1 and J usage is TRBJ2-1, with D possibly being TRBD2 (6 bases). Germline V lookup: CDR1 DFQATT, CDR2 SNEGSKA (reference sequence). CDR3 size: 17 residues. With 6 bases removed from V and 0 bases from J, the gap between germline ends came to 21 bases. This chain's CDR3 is CSAPPGLILSSYNEQFF. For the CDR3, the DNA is TGCAGTGCCCCCCCGGGACTCATTTTGAGCTCCTACAATGAGCAGTTCTTC.

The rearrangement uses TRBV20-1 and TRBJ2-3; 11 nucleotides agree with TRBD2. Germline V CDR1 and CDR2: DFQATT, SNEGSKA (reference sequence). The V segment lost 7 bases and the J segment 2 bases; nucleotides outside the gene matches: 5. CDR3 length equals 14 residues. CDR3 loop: CSGGTSGLTDTQYF. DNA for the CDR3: TGCAGTGGTGGGACTAGCGGCCTCACAGATACGCAGTATTTT.

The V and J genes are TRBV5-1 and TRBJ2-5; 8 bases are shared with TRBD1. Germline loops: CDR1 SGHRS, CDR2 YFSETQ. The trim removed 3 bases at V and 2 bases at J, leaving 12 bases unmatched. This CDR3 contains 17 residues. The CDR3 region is CASSSILGRGRQETQYF. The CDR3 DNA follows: TGCGCCAGCAGCTCTATTCTCGGCAGGGGGCGTCAAGAGACCCAGTACTTC. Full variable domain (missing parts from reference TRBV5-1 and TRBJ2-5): KAGVTQTPRYLIKTRGQQVTLSCSPISGHRSVSWYQQTPGQGLQFLFEYFSETQRNKGNFPGRFSGRQFSNSRSEMNVSTLELGDSALYLCASSSILGRGRQETQYFGPGTRLLVL.

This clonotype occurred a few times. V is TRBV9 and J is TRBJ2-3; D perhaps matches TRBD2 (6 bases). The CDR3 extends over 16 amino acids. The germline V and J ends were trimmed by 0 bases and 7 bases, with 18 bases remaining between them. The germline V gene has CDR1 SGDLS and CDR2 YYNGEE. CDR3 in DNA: TGTGCCAGCAGCGTAGTTGGGCTAGCGCTTCCGAATACGCAGTATTTT. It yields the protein CASSVVGLALPNTQYF.

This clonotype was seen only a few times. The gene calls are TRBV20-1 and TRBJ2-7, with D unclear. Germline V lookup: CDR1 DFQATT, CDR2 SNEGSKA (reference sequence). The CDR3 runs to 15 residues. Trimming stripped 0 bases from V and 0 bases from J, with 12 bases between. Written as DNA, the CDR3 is TGCAGTGCTAGAGATCCTGGCCCTATCTCCTACGAGCAGTACTTC. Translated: CSARDPGPISYEQYF.

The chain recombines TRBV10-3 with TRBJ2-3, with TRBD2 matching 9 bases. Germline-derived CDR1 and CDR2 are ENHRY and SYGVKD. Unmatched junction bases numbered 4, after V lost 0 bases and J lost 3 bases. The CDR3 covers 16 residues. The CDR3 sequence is CAISESSSGSTDTQYF. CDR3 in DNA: TGTGCCATCAGTGAGTCGAGTAGCGGGAGTACAGATACGCAGTATTTT.